The 22 T cell receptor beta chains below were found in one sample sequenced in a study of beta chain features in type 1 diabetes (dated by TCRdb to the late 2010s). Study-wide findings and limitations: A moderate but significant shortening of TCRB CDR3 length was observed in type 1 diabetes patients in all four CD4+ subsets.

The library was prepared using the immunoSEQ multiplex PCR assay. The entire isolated RNA was reverse transcribed using the High Capacity cDNA Reverse Transcription Kit, and thus expressed TCRB transcripts were sequenced. Here the immuneACCESS table is served through TCRdb, limited to in-frame sequences with V and J called. Missing clones are a known gap in these copies; in checked studies unresolved V genes cover under half, and the rest lacks a known reason. The sample contains 150,000 to 200,000 clones, about 8.3% of them found a single time. Over 0.5% of the sample belongs to the ten largest clones. These receptors' antigens are unknown. Sequencing was performed on central memory CD4+ T cells from blood. The receptors derive from a woman under 30 with type 1 diabetes.

This clone appeared a few times. The V call is TRBV7-2, the J call TRBJ2-2, with D tentatively TRBD2 (5 bases). The germline CDR1 and CDR2 sequences are SGHTA and FQGNSA. Trimming took 5 bases from V and 3 from J, leaving 13 bases between them. This CDR3 is 15 amino acids long. The CDR3 DNA is TGTGCCAGCAGCCTGGTAGGGAGTTACACCGGGGAGCTGTTTTTT. Translating it yields CASSLVGSYTGELFF.

The gene calls are TRBV4-3 and TRBJ1-1; D is unclear. The CDR3 totals 13 residues. The V end lost 8 bases, the J end lost 0 bases, and 10 bases lay between the germline ends. Germline V lookup: CDR1 LGHNA, CDR2 YSLEER. CDR3 amino acids: CASGARMNTEAFF. The CDR3 DNA is TGCGCCAGCGGTGCGCGAATGAACACTGAAGCTTTCTTT.

This chain joins TRBV18 and TRBJ2-1; 7 nucleotides align to TRBD1. The trim removed 1 base at V and 5 bases at J, leaving 2 bases unmatched. Germline V gives CDR1 KGHSH, CDR2 LQKENI. This CDR3 has 14 residues. CDR3: CASSPRDSNNEQFF. CDR3 coding DNA: TGTGCCAGCTCACCACGGGACAGCAACAATGAGCAGTTCTTC.

The chain uses TRBV18 and TRBJ1-5; no reliable D call. CDR3 length: 14 residues. Trimming took 3 bases from V and 4 from J, leaving 10 bases between them. Germline V lookup: CDR1 KGHSH, CDR2 LQKENI. DNA for the CDR3: TGTGCCAGCTCACCGAGCACGGGGAATCAGCCCCAGCATTTT. Protein product: CASSPSTGNQPQHF.

This chain joins TRBV10-3 and TRBJ2-1; 12 nucleotides align to TRBD2. V was pared by 6 bases and J by 5 bases, with 2 bases of the junction left unmatched. The length of the CDR3 is 14 residues. In germline, CDR1 is ENHRY, CDR2 SYGVKD. The CDR3 spells CAIRPSGGDNEQFF. The CDR3 DNA is TGTGCCATCAGGCCTAGCGGGGGGGACAATGAGCAGTTCTTC.

The chain joins TRBV4-2 to TRBJ2-1, with 10 bases aligning to TRBD1. V lost 2 bases and J lost 5; bases outside the gene matches: 6. Germline CDR1 reads LGHNA; CDR2 reads YNFKEQ. The CDR3 covers 16 residues. The CDR3 coding sequence is TGTGCCAGCAGCCAATCCCGGGACAGGGGTGACAATGAGCAGTTCTTC. Amino acids: CASSQSRDRGDNEQFF.

This clone was detected a few times. The chain is built from TRBV15 and TRBJ2-7; the D is unclear. Between the trimmed V and J ends, which lost 2 bases and 3 bases, there was a span of 8 bases. The CDR3 totals 13 residues. Germline CDR1 reads LNHNV; CDR2 reads YYDKDF (reference sequence). CDR3 bases: TGTGCCACCAGCAGAAATCCCGGCTACGAGCAGTACTTC. This sequence encodes CATSRNPGYEQYF.

This rearrangement joins TRBV21-1 to TRBJ1-1. TRBV21-1 is a documented pseudogene. The CDR3 has 18 residues. This chain's CDR3 is CASSPRGLAFLFYTEAFF. CDR3 DNA: TGTGCCAGCAGCCCTCGCGGTTTGGCATTCCTGTTTTACACTGAAGCTTTCTTT.

This clone appeared a few times. J is TRBJ2-1 and V is TRBV5-1; TRBD2 is a possible D gene (5 bases). The CDR3 has 15 amino acids. V dropped 4 bases and J dropped 4 bases, with 15 bases sitting between them. Germline CDR1 is SGHRS and CDR2 is YFSETQ. The CDR3 here is CASSPAGPGYNEQFF. In DNA form, the CDR3 reads TGCGCCAGCAGCCCCGCAGGTCCGGGGTACAATGAGCAGTTCTTC.

On this clone: Other nucleotide sequences from this sample produce the same CDR3. This chain connects TRBV5-1 to TRBJ2-5; D is uncertain. Germline CDR1 is SGHRS and CDR2 is YFSETQ. This CDR3 is built from 11 residues. The ends were cut back, 5 bases at V and 2 bases at J, with 4 bases in the middle. The CDR3 DNA reads TGCGCCAGCAGGTCTCAAGAGACCCAGTACTTC. It encodes CASRSQETQYF.

V usage is TRBV28 and J usage is TRBJ2-7; TRBD1 is a possible D gene (5 bases). The CDR3 totals 14 residues. In germline, CDR1 is MDHEN, CDR2 SYDVKM. V dropped 6 bases and J dropped 2 bases, with 14 bases sitting between them. CDR3 coding DNA: TGTGCCAGCAGCCCAAGGACACTTCCCTACGAGCAGTACTTC. Encoded protein: CASSPRTLPYEQYF.

The chain employs TRBV10-3 and TRBJ2-3; TRBD1 is a possible D gene (6 bases). This CDR3 has 13 amino acids. V was clipped by 6 bases and J by 0 bases, with 7 bases between them. Germline loops: CDR1 ENHRY, CDR2 SYGVKD. The CDR3 coding sequence is TGTGCCATCAGAGGGGGTAGCACAGATACGCAGTATTTT. Translated, it gives CAIRGGSTDTQYF.

The chain recombines TRBV7-9 with TRBJ2-5, with D possibly TRBD2 on 6 matching bases. Trimming cost V 3 bases and J 2 bases, with 10 bases left between them. The CDR3 length is 14 residues. Germline assignment: CDR1 SEHNR and CDR2 FQNEAQ (reference sequence). This CDR3 reads CASSLISGQETQYF. The CDR3 nucleotides are TGTGCCAGCAGCTTGATTAGCGGACAAGAGACCCAGTACTTC.

This sequence joins TRBV30 and TRBJ1-4, with D tentatively TRBD1 (6 bases). V lost 5 bases and J lost 6, with 13 bases in between. Germline V gives CDR1 GTSNPN, CDR2 SVGIG (reference sequence). The CDR3 extends over 13 amino acids. This CDR3 reads CAWAGDVDEKLFF. The CDR3 nucleotides are TGTGCCTGGGCAGGGGACGTGGATGAAAAACTGTTTTTT.

This clone was picked up a small number of times. The chain is built from TRBV30 and TRBJ2-5; perhaps TRBD2 as D (6 bases). This CDR3 spans 13 amino acids. V shed 2 bases and J shed 4 bases, with 11 bases lying between them. Germline loops: CDR1 GTSNPN, CDR2 SVGIG (reference sequence). The DNA of the CDR3 is TGTGCCTGGAGTTTTGGAGGGAGAGAGACCCAGTACTTC. Protein sequence: CAWSFGGRETQYF.

This clone was counted ten times or more. The chain combines TRBV30 with TRBJ1-1, with TRBD1 matching 8 bases. With V trimmed by 8 bases and J by 2 bases, 4 bases remained unmatched. The germline CDR1 and CDR2 sequences are GTSNPN and SVGIG (reference sequence). The CDR3 is 12 residues long. CDR3 residues: CAGQGFNTEAFF. CDR3 nucleotides: TGTGCCGGACAGGGCTTTAACACTGAAGCTTTCTTT.

This clone occurred a few times. The chain couples TRBV11-2 to TRBJ2-1; TRBD2 matches at 11 bases. This CDR3 is 15 amino acids long. V trimming: 5 bases; J trimming: 6 bases; junction bases outside the gene matches: 6. Germline values: CDR1 SGHAT, CDR2 FQNNGV. CDR3 region: CASSPTSGSINEQFF. The CDR3 DNA sequence: TGTGCCAGCAGCCCAACTAGCGGGAGCATCAATGAGCAGTTCTTC.

This clone was seen only a few times. J is TRBJ2-1 and V is TRBV6-5, with 12 positions matching TRBD2. The CDR3 spans 16 residues. CDR1 and CDR2 from the germline V gene are MNHEY and SVGAGI. V gave up 4 bases and J gave up 4 bases; unmatched junction bases: 5. CDR3 in DNA: TGTGCCAGCAGTTCAAGACTAGCGGGAGAGTACAATGAGCAGTTCTTC. This encodes CASSSRLAGEYNEQFF.

The chain is built from TRBV10-2 and TRBJ2-1, with D possibly being TRBD1 (6 bases). From germline, CDR1 is WSHSY and CDR2 SAAADI. Trimming stripped 6 bases from V and 13 bases from J, with 28 bases between. The CDR3 consists of 16 residues. In DNA, the CDR3 is TGCGCCAGCAGCACCATAGGACAGTTCGATACGCGGCATCAGTTCTTC. It is translated as CASSTIGQFDTRHQFF.

The chain joins TRBV10-3 to TRBJ2-1, with D possibly matching TRBD1 (5 bases). Trimming removed 0 bases at V and 10 bases at J, with 10 bases between. There are 13 residues in the CDR3. Germline V gives CDR1 ENHRY, CDR2 SYGVKD. The CDR3 sequence: CAISESSWGEQFF. CDR3 bases: TGTGCCATCAGTGAGTCGAGTTGGGGCGAGCAGTTCTTC.

This clone was seen only a few times. V gene TRBV7-2 combines with J gene TRBJ2-7, with 9 bases fitting TRBD2. The V segment lost 2 bases and the J segment 7 bases; nucleotides outside the gene matches: 6. This CDR3 contains 14 residues. In germline, CDR1 is SGHTA, CDR2 FQGNSA. The CDR3 sequence: CASSLIPGLAEQYF. The DNA for the CDR3 is TGTGCCAGCAGCTTAATCCCCGGACTAGCGGAGCAGTACTTC.

This chain connects TRBV6-6 to TRBJ1-2; the match to TRBD1 covers 11 bases. The V gene end was trimmed by 7 bases and the J gene end by 1 base; junction bases not matched to a gene: 5. CDR1 is MNHNY, CDR2 SVGAGI, per germline (reference sequence). The CDR3 is 15 amino acids. For the CDR3, the DNA is TGTGCCAGCACCCCGGGGACAGGGGGTAACTATGGCTACACCTTC. Translating it yields CASTPGTGGNYGYTF.